This paragraph reports one T cell receptor beta chain. Its target is unknown. The CDR3 runs 13 residues. Germline values: CDR1 SGHRS, CDR2 YFSETQ. V was shortened by 2 bases and J by 6 bases, with 8 bases between the two germline ends. This sample was taken from a study of cytomegalovirus exposure and HLA in healthy donors. Study results and limitations: A later analysis showed that HLA-associated TCR beta chains had undergone more clonal expansion than equally common others. Data from an earlier analysis indicated that most TCR beta V segments were productive either about 87% or about 30% of the time.

Healthy donors of bone marrow made up the group. The study ran its PCR with 60 Vbeta and 13 Jbeta primers. Assay: immunoSEQ multiplex PCR; the TCRdb copy retains only in-frame clones and omits some. This sample has around 130,000 clones, with 70% to 80% found just once. The TCR was taken from a woman between 55 and 75 years old in good health and CMV-seronegative. The chain combines TRBV5-1 with TRBJ2-2; D unresolved. Sample: PBMCs. The CDR3 loop reads CASSLGVAGELFF. In DNA form, the CDR3 reads TGCGCCAGCAGCTTAGGAGTAGCCGGGGAGCTGTTTTTT. Combining the CDR3 with reference TRBV5-1 and TRBJ2-2 gives the whole variable domain KAGVTQTPRYLIKTRGQQVTLSCSPISGHRSVSWYQQTPGQGLQFLFEYFSETQRNKGNFPGRFSGRQFSNSRSEMNVSTLELGDSALYLCASSLGVAGELFFGEGSRLTVL.